This T cell receptor beta chain was profiled in a study of blood T cell repertoires in COVID-19. Study summary: Sources were T cells, B-cell-depleted T cells, or PBMCs; the material itself was cDNA or gDNA.

Authors' data handling: Researchers report that nucleated cell counts were estimated from reference gene primer amplification. The repertoire was sequenced with immunoSEQ multiplex PCR; TCRdb's copy has only in-frame clones and lacks some. From that table come the V and J calls and clone size; the DNA was used to work out D and trimming. The sample records nearly 200,000 clones, roughly 81% being singletons. CDR3 size: 15 residues. V lost 4 bases, J lost 4 bases, and 14 bases lay in between. The germline V gene has CDR1 SGHRS and CDR2 YFSETQ. The V and J genes are TRBV5-1 and TRBJ2-2; D possibly corresponds to TRBD2 (6 bases). This receptor was identified in a woman aged 70-85 years with active or convalescent COVID-19. Sequenced sample: peripheral blood. The CDR3, as DNA: TGCGCCAGCAGCCCCGGGGCGGGAAGCACCGGGGAGCTGTTTTTT. Translated: CASSPGAGSTGELFF.